This is a list of T cell receptor beta chains from one sample in a study of blood T cell repertoires in COVID-19. Clones were sequenced by immunoSEQ multiplex PCR, and TCRdb holds only the in-frame ones, with some missing. The sample holds 230,000 or so clones, 75% to 85% seen once. Sequencing was carried out using peripheral blood. These receptors originate from a woman aged 40 to 50 who had recovered from COVID-19. The CDR3 runs from the conserved cysteine through the conserved F or W. Fields, in order: D gene, clone size, J gene, V gene, CDR3 protein, CDR3 DNA. The D gene is left open where the match is weak. Clone size, where shown, is once, few, many, or a class for clones that have expanded.

NA	NA	TRBJ2-2	TRBV18	CASSPQHTGELFF	TGTGCCAGCTCGCCACAGCACACCGGGGAGCTGTTTTTT
NA	NA	TRBJ2-4	TRBV11-3	CASSLGGTLAKNIQYF	TGTGCCAGCAGCTTAGGCGGGACCTTAGCCAAAAACATTCAGTACTTC
NA	few	TRBJ1-3	TRBV10-2	CASSEQGGNTIYF	TGCGCCAGCAGTGAGCAGGGTGGAAACACCATATATTTT
TRBD2	NA	TRBJ2-2	TRBV29-1	CSVASPGLAGTTGELFF	TGCAGCGTTGCCTCACCGGGACTAGCGGGGACCACCGGGGAGCTGTTTTTT
NA	NA	TRBJ2-5	TRBV13	CASSYPGTGETQYF	TGTGCCAGCAGCTACCCGGGAACAGGGGAGACCCAGTACTTC
NA	NA	TRBJ1-1	TRBV21-1	CASSKRQGWWGTEAFF	TGTGCCAGCAGCAAAAGACAGGGGTGGTGGGGCACTGAAGCTTTCTTT
NA	NA	TRBJ1-1	TRBV20-1	CSARGSAEAFF	TGCAGTGCTAGAGGGTCGGCTGAAGCTTTCTTT
NA	NA	TRBJ1-1	TRBV7-2	CASSFQISNTEAFF	TGTGCCAGCAGCTTCCAGATATCTAACACTGAAGCTTTCTTT
NA	NA	TRBJ1-6	TRBV3-1/TRBV3-2	CASSPPGQGNSPLHF	TGTGCCAGCAGCCCTCCGGGACAAGGAAATTCACCCCTCCACTTT
NA	NA	TRBJ2-2	TRBV6-5	CASNAGRNTGELFF	TGTGCCAGCAACGCGGGCCGGAACACCGGGGAGCTGTTTTTT
TRBD2	NA	TRBJ2-5	TRBV6-1	CASSEDGRETQYF	TGTGCCAGCAGTGAAGACGGGAGGGAGACCCAGTACTTC
NA	NA	TRBJ1-2	TRBV28	CASVSGNYGYTF	TGTGCCAGCGTTTCGGGGAACTATGGCTACACCTTC
TRBD1	NA	TRBJ1-1	TRBV4-3	CASSIQGSGTEAFF	TGCGCCAGCAGCATACAGGGGTCGGGCACTGAAGCTTTCTTT
NA	NA	TRBJ1-6	TRBV24-1	CATLPRRGLASYNSPLHF	TGTGCCACCTTGCCTCGTCGGGGACTGGCCTCCTATAATTCACCCCTCCACTTT
TRBD1	NA	TRBJ1-1	TRBV10-3	CAISLDRASQNTEAFF	TGTGCCATCAGTTTAGACAGGGCCAGCCAGAACACTGAAGCTTTCTTT
TRBD1	once	TRBJ1-2	TRBV11-2	CASSFGQGAYGYTF	TGTGCCAGCAGCTTCGGACAGGGGGCGTATGGCTACACCTTC
NA	NA	TRBJ1-2	TRBV7-8	CASSFTSYGYTF	TGTGCCAGCAGCTTTACCAGCTATGGCTACACCTTC
NA	NA	TRBJ2-3	TRBV7-3	CASRESGTSTDTQYF	TGTGCCAGCAGGGAAAGCGGTACTAGCACAGATACGCAGTATTTT
NA	NA	TRBJ1-1	TRBV28	CASRDRLNTEAFF	TGTGCCAGCAGAGACAGATTGAACACTGAAGCTTTCTTT
NA	NA	TRBJ1-1	TRBV19	CASSIGRGGLNTEAFF	TGTGCCAGTAGTATCGGGCGAGGGGGACTGAACACTGAAGCTTTCTTT
TRBD2	NA	TRBJ2-3	TRBV6-5	CASSSGTRTSTDTQYF	TGTGCCAGCAGTTCTGGGACTAGGACGAGCACAGATACGCAGTATTTT
NA	NA	TRBJ1-6	TRBV12-3/TRBV12-4	CASSKTGNSPLHF	TGTGCCAGCAGTAAAACCGGGAATTCACCCCTCCACTTT
TRBD2	NA	TRBJ2-7	TRBV5-6	CASSRGTSGYEQYF	TGTGCCAGCAGCCGAGGGACTAGCGGGTACGAGCAGTACTTC
NA	NA	TRBJ2-7	TRBV12-3/TRBV12-4	CASSPDSYEQYF	TGTGCCAGCAGTCCGGACTCGTACGAGCAGTACTTC
NA	NA	TRBJ1-5	TRBV6-6	CASTLQINQPQHF	TGTGCCAGCACTCTTCAGATCAATCAGCCCCAGCATTTT
TRBD1	NA	TRBJ2-1	TRBV25-1	CASSEDPGQGINEQFF	TGTGCCAGCAGTGAAGACCCGGGACAGGGTATCAATGAGCAGTTCTTC
TRBD1	NA	TRBJ1-4	TRBV6-5	CASSLTGTKEKLFF	TGTGCCAGCAGTTTGACAGGGACGAAGGAAAAACTGTTTTTT
NA	few	TRBJ2-1	TRBV29-1	CSVERWTFNEQFF	TGCAGCGTTGAAAGGTGGACTTTCAATGAGCAGTTCTTC
TRBD1	NA	TRBJ1-1	TRBV6-6	CASSTDRGGFF	TGTGCCAGCAGTACCGACAGGGGAGGTTTCTTT
TRBD1	once	TRBJ2-5	TRBV15	CATSRTGILETQYF	TGTGCCACCAGCAGGACAGGGATTTTGGAGACCCAGTACTTC
NA	once	TRBJ2-2	TRBV6-5	CASREAVTGELFF	TGTGCCAGCCGAGAGGCCGTTACCGGGGAGCTGTTTTTT
TRBD1	NA	TRBJ1-1	TRBV18	CASSPIAGGNTEAFF	TGTGCCAGCTCACCAATCGCAGGGGGGAACACTGAAGCTTTCTTT
NA	NA	TRBJ1-5	TRBV19	CASSIERGNQPQHF	TGTGCCAGTAGTATAGAAAGAGGCAATCAGCCCCAGCATTTT
TRBD1	NA	TRBJ2-5	TRBV24-1	CATKVQLATGRGVQETQYF	TGTGCCACCAAGGTCCAATTGGCGACAGGGAGAGGGGTCCAAGAGACCCAGTACTTC
NA	once	TRBJ2-7	TRBV29-1	CSVESHGLSYEQYF	TGCAGCGTTGAGTCACATGGACTCTCCTACGAGCAGTACTTC
NA	NA	TRBJ1-1	TRBV21-1	CASSKFTWTGTEAFF	TGTGCCAGCAGCAAATTCACTTGGACAGGGACTGAAGCTTTCTTT
TRBD1	few	TRBJ1-1	TRBV19	CASSLTGGADAFF	TGTGCCAGTAGTTTGACAGGGGGCGCGGATGCTTTCTTT